The next 8 T cell receptor beta chains were all read from a single sample in a study of cytomegalovirus exposure and HLA in healthy donors. PCR amplification relied on 60 Vbeta primers (plus 13 Jbeta primers). The table came from immunoSEQ multiplex PCR; TCRdb's copy has only in-frame clones and leaves some out. The data contain 95,000 to 110,000 clones, around four fifths of them seen just once; the ten biggest clones take up roughly 1.7%. Sequenced sample: PBMCs. The origin of the receptors is a woman in her 40s in good health and CMV-seronegative.

The V gene is TRBV12-5, the J gene TRBJ2-1; D possibly corresponds to TRBD1 (6 bases). Trimming removed 5 bases from V and 8 bases from J, with 10 bases in between. Germline CDR1 is LGHNT and CDR2 is FRNRAP. The CDR3 is made up of 12 amino acids. CDR3 coding DNA: TGTGCTAGTGGTGGAACAGGGCATGAGCAGTTCTTC. It translates to CASGGTGHEQFF.

This chain uses TRBV30 with TRBJ2-1; D unresolved. Germline V gene sequence: CDR1 GTSNPN, CDR2 SVGIG (reference sequence). The CDR3 runs 14 residues. V lost 2 bases and J 7 bases, leaving 15 bases between the germline ends. The CDR3: CAWSQTGSWNEQFF. The DNA of the CDR3 is TGTGCCTGGAGTCAGACTGGATCGTGGAATGAGCAGTTCTTC.

The rearrangement joins TRBV29-1 to TRBJ2-3, with 7 bases that match TRBD2. After removal of 3 bases from V and 2 bases from J, the junction contained 5 bases not matched to a gene. The germline gives CDR1 SQVTM, CDR2 ANQGSEA. CDR3 size: 14 residues. The CDR3 here is CSVEPSGNTDTQYF. CDR3 DNA sequence: TGCAGCGTTGAGCCTAGCGGAAACACAGATACGCAGTATTTT.

The V gene is TRBV6-5, the J gene TRBJ1-6; D might be TRBD1 (6 bases). In germline, CDR1 is MNHEY, CDR2 SVGAGI. CDR3 length equals 15 residues. V was shortened by 0 bases and J by 7 bases, with 10 bases between the two germline ends. This CDR3 is CASSYSGQMNSPLHF. The CDR3 nucleotides are TGTGCCAGCAGTTACTCCGGACAGATGAATTCACCCCTCCACTTT.

The chain joins TRBV2 to TRBJ1-5; tentatively, D is TRBD1 (5 bases). Per the germline V gene, CDR1 is SNHLY and CDR2 is FYNNEI. The V end lost 6 bases, the J end lost 6 bases, and 18 bases lay between the germline ends. The CDR3 is 15 residues long. In nucleotides, the CDR3 is TGTGCCAGCAGCGACATCACTCTCGGGGGTCAGCCCCAGCATTTT. Residues: CASSDITLGGQPQHF.

V and J are TRBV15 and TRBJ2-2, with no clear D. CDR1 and CDR2 from the germline V gene are LNHNV and YYDKDF (reference sequence). V lost 1 base and J 6 bases, leaving 9 bases between the germline ends. The CDR3 sequence is 14 residues long. This CDR3 is CATSRGQVSGELFF. The CDR3 bases are TGTGCCACCAGCAGAGGGCAGGTATCCGGGGAGCTGTTTTTT. Full variable domain (remainder filled in from reference TRBV15 and TRBJ2-2): DAMVIQNPRYQVTQFGKPVTLSCSQTLNHNVMYWYQQKSSQAPKLLFHYYDKDFNNEADTPDNFQSRRPNTSFCFLDIRSPGLGDTAMYLCATSRGQVSGELFFGEGSRLTVL.

The chain recombines TRBV2 with TRBJ2-3; 11 bases are a match to TRBD2. V dropped 8 bases and J dropped 5; count of bases not matched to a gene: 6. Germline lookup yields CDR1 SNHLY and CDR2 FYNNEI. This CDR3 has 14 residues. CDR3 region: CASVAGGPEDTQYF. The CDR3 DNA follows: TGTGCCAGCGTAGCGGGAGGGCCGGAAGATACGCAGTATTTT.

The CDR3: CASSLFQAEYF. In nucleotides, the CDR3 is TGTGCCAGCAGTTTATTCCAAGCGGAGTACTTC. The genes are TRBV28 and TRBJ2-7, with TRBD2 as a possible D gene (5 bases). The CDR3 consists of 11 residues. CDR1 is MDHEN and CDR2 is SYDVKM in the germline V gene. V was shortened by 1 base and J by 11 bases, with 9 bases between the two germline ends.